This T cell receptor (beta chain) was sequenced for a study of CD8+CD57+ T cells in acquired aplastic anemia. Study summary: Mean yield of DNA from sorted CD4+ and CD8+ cells was about 3.2 ug.

Germline CDR1 is KGHSH and CDR2 is LQKENI. V trimming: 4 bases; J trimming: 4 bases; junction bases outside the gene matches: 8. This CDR3 has 15 amino acids. This clonotype was seen at least ten times. The antigen is undetermined. CD8+CD57+ cell expansion, shown by flow cytometry, had occurred in the patients selected for sequencing. Each patient had severe acquired aplastic anemia. General study points: The same twenty-nine CD8+ CDR3 sequences occurred in patients and in controls.

The study profiled TCR beta VDJ and CDR3 using genomic DNA as template. TCRdb reanalysed the reads using MiXCR and keeps one entry per CDR3 protein. Of roughly 200,000 distinct CDR3 sequences listed, about 60% are singletons. The clonotype originates from a human donor with aplastic anemia. Sequencing was performed on sorted CD4+, CD8+, or CD8+CD57+ T cells (not recorded which) from PBMCs. The chain uses TRBV18 and TRBJ2-5; 8 bases fit TRBD1. The CDR3 reads CASSRTDRAGETQYF. CDR3 DNA sequence: TGTGCCAGCTCACGGACGGACAGGGCCGGAGAGACCCAGTACTTC.